This TCR beta chain originates from a study of blood T cell repertoires in COVID-19. Study as a whole: Acute-phase and convalescent COVID-19 samples originated in the United States, Italy and Spain. The cDNA or gDNA used as material had been derived from T cells, B-cell-depleted T cells, or PBMCs.

Germline CDR1 is SQVTM and CDR2 is ANQGSEA. J lost 6 bases, V lost 3 bases, and 10 bases had no gene match. The CDR3 consists of 14 residues. In the source study's methods: Amplification of reference gene primers provided the estimated nucleated cell counts. Only in-frame clones appear in the TCRdb table, and some are missing; sequencing was by immunoSEQ multiplex PCR. The DNA was the basis for D and trimming; V, J and clone size are from that table. The sample records hundreds of thousands of clones, 87% being singletons. The sequence was obtained from a woman aged 18-30 years who had recovered from COVID-19. The V and J genes are TRBV29-1 and TRBJ2-7, with 8 positions matching TRBD1. What was sequenced was peripheral blood. The CDR3 here is CSVDRQGSLSEQYF. The CDR3 nucleotides are TGCAGCGTTGATAGACAGGGGAGCCTGAGCGAGCAGTACTTC.